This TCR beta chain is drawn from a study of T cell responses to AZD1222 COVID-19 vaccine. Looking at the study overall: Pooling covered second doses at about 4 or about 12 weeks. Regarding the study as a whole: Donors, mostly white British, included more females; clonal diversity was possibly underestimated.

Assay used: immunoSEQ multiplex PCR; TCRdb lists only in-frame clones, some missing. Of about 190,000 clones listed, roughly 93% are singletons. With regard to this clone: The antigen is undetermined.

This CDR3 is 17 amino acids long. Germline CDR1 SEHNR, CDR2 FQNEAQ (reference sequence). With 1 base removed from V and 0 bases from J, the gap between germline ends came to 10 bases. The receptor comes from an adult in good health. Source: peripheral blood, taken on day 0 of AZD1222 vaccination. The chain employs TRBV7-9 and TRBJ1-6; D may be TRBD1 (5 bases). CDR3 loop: CASSLGGDSSYNSPLHF. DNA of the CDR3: TGTGCCAGCAGCTTAGGGGGCGATAGCTCCTATAATTCACCCCTCCACTTT.